This T cell receptor beta chain was documented in a study of OX40 agonist ivuxolimab in advanced cancers. For the study at large: Ivuxolimab, which patients received intravenously every 2 weeks, was dosed at 0.01 to 10 mg/kg. Study-level points and caveats: The mean number of expanded clones was higher in CD8+ T cells than in CD4+.

Notes on this clone: Its antigen is not identified.

The data were produced by immunoSEQ multiplex PCR, yet TCRdb's version contains in-frame clones alone and is incomplete. The table records fewer than 90,000 clones, over 75% of them present only once. Trimming shortened V by 3 bases and J by 2 bases, and 14 bases separated the two germline ends. This CDR3 has 15 amino acids. CDR1 and CDR2 from the germline V gene are SGDLS and YYNGEE. The sample consisted of CD4+ or CD8+ T cells sorted from blood, taken in a trial of the OX40 agonist ivuxolimab. The sequence came from an adult with an advanced solid tumor such as melanoma, head and neck, liver or kidney cancer. The rearrangement joins TRBV9 to TRBJ1-1, with a tentative D call TRBD1 (6 bases). CDR3 in DNA: TGTGCCAGCAGCGCCTCCGGGGGGCGCAACACTGAAGCTTTCTTT. It specifies CASSASGGRNTEAFF.